This T cell receptor (beta chain) was sequenced for a study of blood T cell repertoires in COVID-19. Study at large: PBMCs, B-cell-depleted T cells, or T cells provided the cDNA or gDNA that made up the material.

Across 20 to 25 US areas, participants ranged in age from about 18 to 90 years. Each recovered donor of Cohort 3 presented with two negative PCRs, clearance, or symptom resolution. Profiling relied on immunoSEQ multiplex PCR, and the TCRdb table lists in-frame clones only, not all of them. The data show under 450,000 clones, with around 87% seen just once and roughly 1.4% held by the top ten. Trimming stripped 6 bases from V and 3 bases from J, with 9 bases between. Germline CDR1 is MNHEY and CDR2 is SMNVEV (reference sequence). The CDR3 extends over 12 amino acids. The rearrangement links TRBV27 to TRBJ2-7, with D tentatively TRBD1 (5 bases). Sequences were obtained from PBMCs or T cells enriched from blood (not recorded which). This TCR was recovered from a man aged 25 to 45 who had recovered from COVID-19. CDR3: CASRPDSYEQYF. The CDR3 bases are TGTGCCAGCAGGCCCGACAGCTACGAGCAGTACTTC.